This T cell receptor beta chain was identified during a study of early T cells in non-severe SARS-CoV-2 infection. CDR3 length: 17 amino acids. The ends lost 0 bases at V and 0 bases at J; junction bases unmatched: 4. CDR1 is SGHRS, CDR2 YFSETQ, per germline. One entry per CDR3 protein results from TCRdb running MiXCR on the 5' RACE reads. The sample lists some 98,000 distinct CDR3 sequences, roughly 11% occurring once. The sequence derives from an adult who was a healthcare worker with PCR-confirmed SARS-CoV-2 infection or an uninfected control (not recorded which). The V gene is TRBV5-1, the J gene TRBJ2-2; 8 bases agree with TRBD1. Sequencing was carried out using whole blood. The CDR3 sequence is CASSLGGTGTNTGELFF. Written as DNA, the CDR3 is TGCGCCAGCAGCTTGGGGGGGACAGGCACGAACACCGGGGAGCTGTTTTTT.